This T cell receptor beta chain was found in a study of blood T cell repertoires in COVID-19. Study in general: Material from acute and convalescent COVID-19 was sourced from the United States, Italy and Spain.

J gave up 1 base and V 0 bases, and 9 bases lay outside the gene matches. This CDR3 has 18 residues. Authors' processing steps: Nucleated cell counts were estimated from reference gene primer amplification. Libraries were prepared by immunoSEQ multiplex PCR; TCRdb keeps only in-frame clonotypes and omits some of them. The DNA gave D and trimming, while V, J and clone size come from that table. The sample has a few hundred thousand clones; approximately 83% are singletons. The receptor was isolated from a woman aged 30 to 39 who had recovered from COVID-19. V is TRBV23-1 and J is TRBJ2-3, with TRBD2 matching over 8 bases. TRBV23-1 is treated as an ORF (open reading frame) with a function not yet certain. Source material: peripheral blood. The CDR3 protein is CASSQSELAGRRTDTQYF. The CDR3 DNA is TGCGCCAGCAGTCAATCGGAGCTAGCGGGCCGGCGCACAGATACGCAGTATTTT.